A single T cell receptor beta chain is shown here with its context. Its antigen is currently unknown. This entry comes from a study of T cell repertoires in cytomegalovirus infection. The wider study: Selected CMV epitopes included recently identified HLA-C-restricted ones as well as well-studied HLA-B-restricted ones. The public TCR beta signatures pointed to both CMV infection and matching HLA type.

Points from the study as a whole: HLA-C-restricted TCR beta clonotypes specific for CMV led the ex vivo response.

Via MiXCR, TCRdb re-called the reads, giving one row per CDR3 protein. The repertoire includes some 800,000 distinct CDR3 sequences, about 28% of them detected once, and around 13% sits in the top ten. V gave up 0 bases and J gave up 8 bases, with 7 bases separating them. CDR3 length: 12 amino acids. The V gene's germline CDR1 is SEHNR and CDR2 FQNEAQ (reference sequence). The input for sequencing was cultured CD8+ T cells from PBMCs, taken from culture after CMV antigen stimulation. The receptor's source is a human donor in good health (CMV status not recorded). Some clones in this sample may be carry-over from other donors' samples. V and J are TRBV7-9 and TRBJ1-1; D gene unclear. CDR3 residues: CASSLAAQEAFF. The CDR3 nucleotides read TGTGCCAGCAGCTTAGCAGCGCAGGAAGCTTTCTTT.